The source of this T cell receptor beta chain is a study of CD8 T cells in ankylosing spondylitis. This clonotype was recorded a few times. Its antigen is unidentified. TCRdb passed the 5' RACE reads through MiXCR, listing each CDR3 protein once. The sample lists 200,000 to 250,000 distinct CDR3 sequences; 15% to 20% were seen once. Study-wide findings and caveats: Characteristic of ankylosing spondylitis blood, it appeared, was a TCR beta motif comprising roughly eight highly homologous variants.

Germline V gene lookup returns CDR1 LNHDA and CDR2 SQIVND (reference sequence). The CDR3 runs to 14 residues. V trimming: 1 base; J trimming: 3 bases; junction bases outside the gene matches: 2. The specimen was blood, either unsorted or a sorted T cell fraction (not recorded which). This sequence originates from a male donor with ankylosing spondylitis. V gene TRBV19 combines with J gene TRBJ1-1; 7 bases map to TRBD1. CDR3 in DNA: TGTGCCAGTAGTATAGGACAGGGATACACTGAAGCTTTCTTT. Amino acids: CASSIGQGYTEAFF.